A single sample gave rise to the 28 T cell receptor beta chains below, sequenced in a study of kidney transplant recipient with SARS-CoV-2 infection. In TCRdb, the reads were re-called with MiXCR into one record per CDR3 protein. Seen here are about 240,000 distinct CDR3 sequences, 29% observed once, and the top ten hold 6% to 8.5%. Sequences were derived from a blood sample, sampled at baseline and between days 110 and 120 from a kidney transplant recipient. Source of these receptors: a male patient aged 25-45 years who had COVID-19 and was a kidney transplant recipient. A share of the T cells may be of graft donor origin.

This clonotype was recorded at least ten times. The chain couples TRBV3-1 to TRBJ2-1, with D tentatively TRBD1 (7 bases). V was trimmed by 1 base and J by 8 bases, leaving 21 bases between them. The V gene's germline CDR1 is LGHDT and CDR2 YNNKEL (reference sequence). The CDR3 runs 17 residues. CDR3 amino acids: CASSQGGRTGGGYEQFF. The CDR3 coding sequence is TGTGCCAGCAGCCAAGGGGGCAGGACAGGAGGGGGGTATGAGCAGTTCTTC.

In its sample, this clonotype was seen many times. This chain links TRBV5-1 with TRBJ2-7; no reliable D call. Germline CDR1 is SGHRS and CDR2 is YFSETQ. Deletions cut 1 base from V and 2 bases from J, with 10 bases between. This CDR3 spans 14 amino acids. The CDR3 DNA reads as TGCGCCAGCAGCTTGTCTGGAGTCCCCTACGAGCAGTACTTC. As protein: CASSLSGVPYEQYF.

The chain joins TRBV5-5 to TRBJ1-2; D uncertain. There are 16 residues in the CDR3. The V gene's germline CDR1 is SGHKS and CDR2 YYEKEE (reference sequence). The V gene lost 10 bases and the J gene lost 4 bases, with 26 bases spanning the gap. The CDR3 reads CAGVHIVSRKTYGYTF. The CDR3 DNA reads TGTGCCGGCGTCCACATTGTCTCGCGAAAGACCTATGGCTACACCTTC.

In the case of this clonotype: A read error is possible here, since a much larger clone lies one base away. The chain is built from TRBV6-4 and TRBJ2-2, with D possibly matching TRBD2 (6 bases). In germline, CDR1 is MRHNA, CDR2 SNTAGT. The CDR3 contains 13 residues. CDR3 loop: CAGSAGTHGELFF. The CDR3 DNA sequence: TGTGCCGGCAGTGCCGGGACTCACGGGGAGCTGTTTTTT.

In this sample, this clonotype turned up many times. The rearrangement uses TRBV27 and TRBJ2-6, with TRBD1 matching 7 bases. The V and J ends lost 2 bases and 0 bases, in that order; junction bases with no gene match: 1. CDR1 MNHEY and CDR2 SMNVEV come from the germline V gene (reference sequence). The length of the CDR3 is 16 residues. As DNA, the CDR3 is TGTGCCAGCAGTTTAGACAGGGCCTCTGGGGCCAACGTCCTGACTTTC. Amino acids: CASSLDRASGANVLTF.

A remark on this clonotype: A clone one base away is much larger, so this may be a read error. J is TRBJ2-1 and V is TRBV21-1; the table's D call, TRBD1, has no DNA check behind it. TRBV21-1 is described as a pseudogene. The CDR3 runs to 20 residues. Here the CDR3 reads CASSKSEQGQRNIGYNEQFF. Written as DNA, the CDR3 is TGTGCCAGCAGCAAATCGGAACAGGGGCAGCGAAATATTGGGTACAATGAGCAGTTCTTC.

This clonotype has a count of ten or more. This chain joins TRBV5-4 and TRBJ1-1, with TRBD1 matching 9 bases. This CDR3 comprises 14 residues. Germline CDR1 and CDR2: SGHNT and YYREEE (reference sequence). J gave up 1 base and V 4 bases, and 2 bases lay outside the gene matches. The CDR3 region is CASSADRGNTEAFF. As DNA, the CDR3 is TGTGCCAGCAGCGCGGACAGGGGGAACACTGAAGCTTTCTTT.

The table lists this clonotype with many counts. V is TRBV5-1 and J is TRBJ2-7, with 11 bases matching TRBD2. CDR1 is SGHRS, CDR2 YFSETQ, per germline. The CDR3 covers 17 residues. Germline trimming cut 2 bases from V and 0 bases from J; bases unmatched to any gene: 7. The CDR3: CASSLGTGLAGSYEQYF. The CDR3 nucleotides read TGCGCCAGCAGCTTAGGGACTGGACTAGCGGGCTCCTACGAGCAGTACTTC.

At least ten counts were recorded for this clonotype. The CDR3 DNA is TGTGCCAGCAGTGAATTTCGGACCGGGGAGCTGTTTTTT. Protein sequence: CASSEFRTGELFF. J is TRBJ2-2 and V is TRBV25-1; no definite D call. Trimming pared 1 base from V and 5 bases from J, leaving 5 bases between. The CDR3 is 13 residues long. Germline V gene sequence: CDR1 MGHDK, CDR2 SYGVNS.

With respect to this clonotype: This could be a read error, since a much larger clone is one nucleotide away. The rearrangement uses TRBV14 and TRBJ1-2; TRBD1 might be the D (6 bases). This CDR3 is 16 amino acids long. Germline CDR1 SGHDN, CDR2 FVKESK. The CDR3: CASSQDRQGKFYGYAF. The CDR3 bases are TGTGCCAGCAGCCAAGATCGGCAGGGGAAATTCTATGGCTACGCCTTC.

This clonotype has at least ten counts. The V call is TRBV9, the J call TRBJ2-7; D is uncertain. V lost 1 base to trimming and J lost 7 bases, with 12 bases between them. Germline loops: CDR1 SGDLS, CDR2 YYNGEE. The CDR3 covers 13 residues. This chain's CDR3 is CASSVLPLEEQYF. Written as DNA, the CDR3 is TGTGCCAGCAGCGTACTTCCCCTGGAGGAGCAGTACTTC. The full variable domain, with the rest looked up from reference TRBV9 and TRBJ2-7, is DSGVTQTPKHLITATGQRVTLRCSPRSGDLSVYWYQQSLDQGLQFLIQYYNGEERAKGNILERFSAQQFPDLHSELNLSSLELGDSALYFCASSVLPLEEQYFGPGTRLTVT.

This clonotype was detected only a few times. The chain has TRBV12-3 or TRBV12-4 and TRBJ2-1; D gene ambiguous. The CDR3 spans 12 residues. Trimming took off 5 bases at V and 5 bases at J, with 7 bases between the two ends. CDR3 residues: CASSPIHNEQFF. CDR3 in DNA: TGTGCCAGCAGTCCGATCCACAATGAGCAGTTCTTC.

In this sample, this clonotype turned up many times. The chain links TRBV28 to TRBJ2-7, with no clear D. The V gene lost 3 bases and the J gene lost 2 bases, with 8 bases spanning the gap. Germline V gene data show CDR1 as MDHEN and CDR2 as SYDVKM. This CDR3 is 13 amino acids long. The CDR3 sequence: CASSLSPTYEQYF. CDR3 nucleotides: TGTGCCAGCAGTTTGTCGCCGACCTACGAGCAGTACTTC.

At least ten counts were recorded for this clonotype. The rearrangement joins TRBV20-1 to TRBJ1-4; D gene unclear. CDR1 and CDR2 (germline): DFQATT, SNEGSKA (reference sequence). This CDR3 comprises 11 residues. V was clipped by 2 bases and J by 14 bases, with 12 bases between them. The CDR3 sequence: CSARQLPRLFF. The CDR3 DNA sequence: TGCAGTGCTAGACAACTCCCTAGGCTGTTTTTT.

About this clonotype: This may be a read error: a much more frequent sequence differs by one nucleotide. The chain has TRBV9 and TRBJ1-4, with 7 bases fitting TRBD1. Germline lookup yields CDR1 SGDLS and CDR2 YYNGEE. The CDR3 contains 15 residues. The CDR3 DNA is TGTGCCGGCAGCGTAGGGGGACAGTCAAATGAAAAACTGTTTTTT. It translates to CAGSVGGQSNEKLFF.

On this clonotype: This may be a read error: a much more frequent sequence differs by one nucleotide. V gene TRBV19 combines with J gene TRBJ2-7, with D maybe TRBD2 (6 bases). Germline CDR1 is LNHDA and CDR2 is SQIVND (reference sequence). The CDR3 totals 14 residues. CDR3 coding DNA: TGTGCCAGTAGTATTTCAGGGACTGGCCGGGAGCTGTACTTC. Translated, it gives CASSISGTGRELYF. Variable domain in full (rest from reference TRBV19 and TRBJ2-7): DGGITQSPKYLFRKEGQNVTLSCEQNLNHDAMYWYRQDPGQGLRLIYYSQIVNDFQKGDIAEGYSVSREKKESFPLTVTSAQKNPTAFYLCASSISGTGRELYFGPGTRLTVT.

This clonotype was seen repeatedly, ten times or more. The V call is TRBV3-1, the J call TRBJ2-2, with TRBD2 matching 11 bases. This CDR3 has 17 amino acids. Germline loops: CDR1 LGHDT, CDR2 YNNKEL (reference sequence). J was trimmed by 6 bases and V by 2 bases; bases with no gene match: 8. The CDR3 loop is CASSQKLSGRGSGELFF. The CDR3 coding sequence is TGTGCCAGCAGCCAAAAACTTAGCGGGAGGGGGTCCGGGGAGCTGTTTTTT. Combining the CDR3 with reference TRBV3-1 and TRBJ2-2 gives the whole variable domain DTAVSQTPKYLVTQMGNDKSIKCEQNLGHDTMYWYKQDSKKFLKIMFSYNNKELIINETVPNRFSPKSPDKAHLNLHINSLELGDSAVYFCASSQKLSGRGSGELFFGEGSRLTVL.

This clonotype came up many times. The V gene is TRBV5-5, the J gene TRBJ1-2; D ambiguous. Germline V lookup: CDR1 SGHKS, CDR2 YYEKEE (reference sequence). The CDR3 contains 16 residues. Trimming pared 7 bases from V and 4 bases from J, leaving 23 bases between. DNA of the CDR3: TGTGCCAGCCGGAATGGTGTCTCGCGAAAGACCTATGGCTACACCTTC. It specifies CASRNGVSRKTYGYTF.

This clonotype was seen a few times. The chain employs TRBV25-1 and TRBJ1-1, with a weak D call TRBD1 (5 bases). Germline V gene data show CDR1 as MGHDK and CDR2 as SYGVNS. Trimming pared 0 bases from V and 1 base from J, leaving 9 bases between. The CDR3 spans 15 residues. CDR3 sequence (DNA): TGTGCCAGCAGTGAATATACCGGGGGGAACACTGAAGCTTTCTTT. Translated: CASSEYTGGNTEAFF.

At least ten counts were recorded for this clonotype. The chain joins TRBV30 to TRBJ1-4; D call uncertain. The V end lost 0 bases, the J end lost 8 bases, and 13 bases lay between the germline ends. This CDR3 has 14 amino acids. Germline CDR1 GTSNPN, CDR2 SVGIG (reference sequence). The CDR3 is CAWSVQGAREKLFF. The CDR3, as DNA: TGTGCCTGGAGTGTCCAAGGAGCACGAGAAAAACTGTTTTTT.

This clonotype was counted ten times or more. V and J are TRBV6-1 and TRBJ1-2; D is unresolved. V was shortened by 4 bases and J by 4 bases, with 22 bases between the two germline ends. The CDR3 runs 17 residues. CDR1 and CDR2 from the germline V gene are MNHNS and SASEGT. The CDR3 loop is CASSVILECRKTYGYTF. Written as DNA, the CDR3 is TGTGCCAGCAGTGTTATCTTGGAATGTAGAAAGACCTATGGCTACACCTTC.

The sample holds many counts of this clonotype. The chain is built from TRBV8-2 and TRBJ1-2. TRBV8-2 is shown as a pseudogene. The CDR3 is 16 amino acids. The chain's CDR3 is CGSPCNDSRKTYGYTF. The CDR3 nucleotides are TGTGGCAGTCCATGCAATGATAGCCGAAAGACCTATGGCTACACCTTC.

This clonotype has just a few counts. The CDR3: CASSRLGQGADNEQFF. CDR3 nucleotides: TGCGCCAGCAGCCGATTGGGGCAGGGGGCCGACAATGAGCAGTTCTTC. The chain couples TRBV4-1 to TRBJ2-1; 8 nucleotides line up with TRBD1. Trimming took 4 bases from V and 5 from J; bases not matched to a gene: 10. The CDR3 is 16 residues long. Germline lookup yields CDR1 MGHRA and CDR2 YSYEKL.

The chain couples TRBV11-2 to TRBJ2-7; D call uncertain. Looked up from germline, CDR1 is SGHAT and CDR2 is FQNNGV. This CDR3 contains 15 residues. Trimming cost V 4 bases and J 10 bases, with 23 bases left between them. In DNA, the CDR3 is TGTGCCAGCAGCTATCTACCAGCGAGACAAGATACCCAGTACTTC. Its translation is CASSYLPARQDTQYF.

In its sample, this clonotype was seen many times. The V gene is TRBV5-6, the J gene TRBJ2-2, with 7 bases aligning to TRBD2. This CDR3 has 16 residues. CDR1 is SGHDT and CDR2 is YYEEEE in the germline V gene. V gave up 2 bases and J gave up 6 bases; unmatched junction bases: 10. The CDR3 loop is CASSFVVAGRAGELFF. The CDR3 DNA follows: TGTGCCAGCAGCTTTGTGGTAGCGGGTCGTGCCGGGGAGCTGTTTTTT.

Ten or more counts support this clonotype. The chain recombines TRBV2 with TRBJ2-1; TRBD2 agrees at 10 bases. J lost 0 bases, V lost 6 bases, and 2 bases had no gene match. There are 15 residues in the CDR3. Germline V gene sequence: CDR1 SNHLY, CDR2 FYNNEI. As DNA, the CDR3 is TGTGCCAGCAGGGGACTAGCGCGCTCCTACAATGAGCAGTTCTTC. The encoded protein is CASRGLARSYNEQFF.

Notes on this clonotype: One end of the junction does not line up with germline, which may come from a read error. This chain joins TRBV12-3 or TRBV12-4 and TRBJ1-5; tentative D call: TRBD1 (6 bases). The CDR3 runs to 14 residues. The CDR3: CASNFGGGSQPQHF. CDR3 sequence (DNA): TGCGCCAGCAATTTCGGGGGGGGCAGTCAGCCCCAGCATTTT.

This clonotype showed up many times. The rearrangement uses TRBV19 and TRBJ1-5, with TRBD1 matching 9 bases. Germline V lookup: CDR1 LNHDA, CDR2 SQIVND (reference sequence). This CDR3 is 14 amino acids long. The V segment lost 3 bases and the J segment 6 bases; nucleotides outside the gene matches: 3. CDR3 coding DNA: TGTGCCAGTAGTATCCGGGACAGGGTTCAGCCCCAGCATTTT. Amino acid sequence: CASSIRDRVQPQHF. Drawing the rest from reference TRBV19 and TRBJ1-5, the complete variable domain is DGGITQSPKYLFRKEGQNVTLSCEQNLNHDAMYWYRQDPGQGLRLIYYSQIVNDFQKGDIAEGYSVSREKKESFPLTVTSAQKNPTAFYLCASSIRDRVQPQHFGDGTRLSIL.